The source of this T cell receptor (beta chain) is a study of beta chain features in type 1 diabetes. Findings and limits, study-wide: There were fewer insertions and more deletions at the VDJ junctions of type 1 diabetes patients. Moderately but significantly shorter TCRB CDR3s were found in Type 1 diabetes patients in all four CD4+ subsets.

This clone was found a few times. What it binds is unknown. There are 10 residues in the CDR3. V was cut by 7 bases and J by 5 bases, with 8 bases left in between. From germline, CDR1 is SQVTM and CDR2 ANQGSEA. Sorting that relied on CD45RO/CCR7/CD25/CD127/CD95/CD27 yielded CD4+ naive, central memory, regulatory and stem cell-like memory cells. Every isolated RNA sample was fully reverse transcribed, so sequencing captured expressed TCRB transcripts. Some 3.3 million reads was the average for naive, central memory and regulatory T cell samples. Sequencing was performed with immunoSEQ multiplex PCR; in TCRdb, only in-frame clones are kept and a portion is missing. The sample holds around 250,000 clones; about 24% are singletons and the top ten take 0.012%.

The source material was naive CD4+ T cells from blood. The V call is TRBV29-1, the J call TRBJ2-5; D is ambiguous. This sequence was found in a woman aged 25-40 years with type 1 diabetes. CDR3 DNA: TGCAGCGGCCGCGTTGAGACCCAGTACTTC. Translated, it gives CSGRVETQYF. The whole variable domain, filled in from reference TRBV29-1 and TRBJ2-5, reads SAVISQKPSRDICQRGTSLTIQCQVDSQVTMMFWYRQQPGQSLTLIATANQGSEATYESGFVIDKFPISRPNLTFSTLTVSNMSPEDSSIYLCSGRVETQYFGPGTRLLVL.